This is a list of T cell receptor beta chains from one sample in a study of regulatory T cells in long-lasting Graves disease. TCRdb passed the multiplex PCR reads through MiXCR, listing each CDR3 protein once. The table includes approximately 400,000 distinct CDR3 sequences, over 12% detected once. The same sample was also used in a study of T cells in Graves' hyperthyroidism and ophthalmopathy.

The material sequenced was peripheral blood mononuclear cells (PBMCs), taken at new diagnosis, from a patient treated with antithyroid drugs. The receptors shown here come from a woman in her thirties or forties with Graves disease. The CDR3 runs from the conserved cysteine through the conserved F or W. A D gene is named only where the DNA matches it firmly. Only some rows state a clone size, as once, few, many or a class for expanded clones.

>TRBD2|TRBJ2-7|TRBV12-3/TRBV12-4|many
CASSIALQREGHEQYF
TGTGCCAGCAGCATAGCCTTGCAGCGGGAGGGCCACGAGCAGTACTTC
>-|TRBJ1-2|TRBV6-5|many
CASSYGRDYGYTF
TGTGCCAGCAGTTACGGCCGAGACTATGGCTACACCTTC
>TRBD1|TRBJ2-1|TRBV19|few
CASSIYGTGNNEQFF
TGTGCCAGTAGTATCTATGGGACAGGGAACAATGAGCAGTTCTTC
>-|TRBJ1-1|TRBV20-1|-
CSTGSTLNTEAFF
TGCAGTACAGGGAGCACTTTGAACACTGAAGCTTTCTTT
>TRBD2|TRBJ2-5|TRBV13|many
CASSSRGVAETQYF
TGTGCCAGCAGCTCCCGGGGGGTGGCAGAGACCCAGTACTTC
>-|TRBJ2-1|TRBV7-9|few
CASSVKGSSSYNEQFF
TGTGCCAGCAGCGTCAAGGGGTCTAGCTCCTACAATGAGCAGTTCTTC
>TRBD2|TRBJ2-5|TRBV11-2|many
CASSVAGLQETQYF
TGTGCCAGCAGTGTAGCGGGACTCCAAGAGACCCAGTACTTC
>TRBD2|TRBJ2-7|TRBV30|many
CAWRVSGRSGEQYF
TGTGCCTGGAGGGTTAGCGGGAGATCCGGCGAGCAGTACTTC
>-|TRBJ2-4|TRBV28|many
CASSFGLLHRDLKNIQYF
TGTGCCAGCAGTTTTGGGTTACTGCACAGGGACCTCAAAAACATTCAGTACTTC
>-|TRBJ2-7|TRBV20-1|few
CSATSPRRYEQYF
TGCAGTGCTACATCTCCCCGAAGGTACGAGCAGTACTTC
>-|TRBJ2-4|TRBV28|many
CASSSTQGTVDIQYF
TGTGCCAGCAGTTCTACTCAGGGGACTGTGGACATTCAGTACTTC
>TRBD2|TRBJ2-7|TRBV30|many
CAWRGLGTFYEQYF
TGTGCCTGGAGGGGACTAGGAACCTTCTACGAGCAGTACTTC
>-|TRBJ1-1|TRBV5-1|many
CASSLALGGSSGNTEAFF
TGCGCCAGCAGCTTGGCCCTGGGAGGCAGTTCAGGGAACACTGAAGCTTTCTTT
>TRBD2|TRBJ2-5|TRBV24-1|-
CATSDRGLAGTQETQYF
TGTGCCACCAGTGACCGTGGACTAGCGGGAACTCAAGAGACCCAGTACTTC
>-|TRBJ2-3|TRBV2|few
CAGTLGASGTDTQYF
TGTGCCGGGACCTTGGGAGCTAGCGGCACAGATACGCAGTATTTT
>TRBD2|TRBJ2-1|TRBV27|many
CASRGWASGRVSNEQFF
TGTGCCAGCAGGGGTTGGGCTAGCGGGAGAGTTAGTAATGAGCAGTTCTTC
>TRBD2|TRBJ2-1|TRBV5-5|many
CASSLAPRGSGRSNEQFF
TGTGCCAGCAGCTTGGCCCCCCGGGGGAGCGGGAGGAGTAATGAGCAGTTCTTC
>TRBD2|TRBJ2-1|TRBV12-3/TRBV12-4|many
CASTLSGIIYNEQFF
TGTGCCAGCACCCTTAGCGGGATCATCTACAATGAGCAGTTCTTC
>-|TRBJ2-7|TRBV28|many
CASGPMSAAYEQYF
TGTGCCAGCGGCCCCATGTCGGCAGCCTACGAGCAGTACTTC
>-|TRBJ2-7|TRBV12-3/TRBV12-4|few
CASSFRAASYEQYF
TGTGCCAGCAGTTTTAGGGCAGCCTCCTACGAGCAGTACTTC
>TRBD2|TRBJ2-2|TRBV19|many
CASGLAGYTGELFF
TGTGCCAGTGGACTAGCGGGATACACCGGGGAGCTGTTTTTT
>TRBD2|TRBJ2-1|TRBV6-5|-
CASSYLGLAPYNEQFF
TGTGCCAGCAGTTACCTGGGACTAGCGCCTTACAATGAGCAGTTCTTC
>-|TRBJ1-6|TRBV9|few
CASSVGGGDESPLHF
TGTGCCAGCAGCGTAGGAGGTGGAGACGAGTCACCCCTCCACTTT
>TRBD1|TRBJ2-1|TRBV29-1|many
CSVEDGQVPSYNEQFF
TGCAGCGTTGAAGATGGACAGGTACCTTCTTACAATGAGCAGTTCTTC
>-|TRBJ1-1|TRBV27|many
CASTLTGTVNTEAFF
TGTGCCAGCACCTTAACCGGGACGGTGAACACTGAAGCTTTCTTT
>TRBD1|TRBJ2-1|TRBV11-1|many
CASSLFLVGQGAFEQFF
TGTGCCAGCAGCTTATTTTTAGTGGGACAGGGGGCGTTTGAGCAGTTCTTC
>TRBD2|TRBJ2-1|TRBV5-1|-
CASSRSGGLYNEQFF
TGCGCCAGCAGCCGAAGCGGGGGTCTTTACAATGAGCAGTTCTTC
>TRBD2|TRBJ2-7|TRBV12-3/TRBV12-4|many
CASSQTSGVFGQYF
TGTGCCAGCAGTCAGACTAGCGGTGTTTTCGGGCAGTACTTC
>-|TRBJ2-1|TRBV7-3|many
CASSFRGGLGSYNEQFF
TGTGCCAGCAGCTTTAGGGGCGGATTGGGGTCCTACAATGAGCAGTTCTTC
>-|TRBJ2-2|TRBV18|few
CASSPLAGSTGELFF
TGTGCCAGCTCACCACTAGCTGGGAGCACCGGGGAGCTGTTTTTT
>TRBD1|TRBJ1-1|TRBV6-1|many
CASTQGVNTEAFF
TGTGCCAGCACCCAGGGGGTGAACACTGAAGCTTTCTTT
>TRBD1|TRBJ1-4|TRBV28|many
CASSLTGGGEKLFF
TGTGCCAGCAGTTTGACAGGGGGTGGTGAAAAACTGTTTTTT
>TRBD2|TRBJ2-3|TRBV18|many
CASSPIPSGSTDTQYF
TGTGCCAGCTCACCAATACCTAGCGGGAGCACAGATACGCAGTATTTT
>-|TRBJ2-7|TRBV10-3|-
CAISEIGGHEQYF
TGTGCCATCAGTGAGATTGGGGGACACGAGCAGTACTTC
>TRBD2|TRBJ2-3|TRBV3-1|-
CASSQVLETSGSHNIYTQYF
TGTGCCAGCAGCCAAGTACTCGAGACTAGCGGGAGCCACAACATATATACGCAGTATTTT
>-|TRBJ2-5|TRBV28|many
CASMEGRGFETQYF
TGTGCCAGCATGGAGGGCAGGGGGTTCGAGACCCAGTACTTC
>-|TRBJ1-2|TRBV19|few
CASSTENRVLDGYTF
TGTGCCAGTAGTACCGAAAACAGGGTATTGGATGGCTACACCTTC
>TRBD2|TRBJ2-5|TRBV11-2|many
CASSLRGLAEGNETQYF
TGTGCCAGCAGCCTTCGGGGACTAGCGGAGGGGAATGAGACCCAGTACTTC
>-|TRBJ1-3|TRBV28|few
CASSSRGRHRNTIYF
TGTGCCAGCAGTTCCAGAGGAAGACATCGAAACACCATATATTTT
>TRBD1|TRBJ2-1|TRBV19|few
CASSTGTGTGPRVNEQFF
TGTGCCAGTAGTACTGGGACAGGGACGGGACCTCGTGTCAATGAGCAGTTCTTC
>-|TRBJ2-2|TRBV3-1|many
CASSQTGNTGELFF
TGTGCCAGCAGCCAGACAGGGAACACCGGGGAGCTGTTTTTT